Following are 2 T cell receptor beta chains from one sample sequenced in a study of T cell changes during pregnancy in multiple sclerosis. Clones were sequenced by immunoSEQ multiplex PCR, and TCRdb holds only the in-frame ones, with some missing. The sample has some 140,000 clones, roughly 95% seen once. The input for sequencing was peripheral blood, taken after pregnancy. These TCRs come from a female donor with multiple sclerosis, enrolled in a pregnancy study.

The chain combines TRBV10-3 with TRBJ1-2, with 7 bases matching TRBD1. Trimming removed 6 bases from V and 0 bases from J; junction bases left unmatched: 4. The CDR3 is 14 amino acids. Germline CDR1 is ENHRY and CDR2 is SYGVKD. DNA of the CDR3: TGTGCCATCAGCCGGACAGGTACTAACTATGGCTACACCTTC. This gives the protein CAISRTGTNYGYTF.

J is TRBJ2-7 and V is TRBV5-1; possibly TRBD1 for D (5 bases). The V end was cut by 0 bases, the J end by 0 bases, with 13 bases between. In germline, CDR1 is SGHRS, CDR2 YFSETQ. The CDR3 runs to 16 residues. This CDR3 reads CASSLEGLGHSYEQYF. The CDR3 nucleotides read TGCGCCAGCAGCTTGGAGGGGCTTGGACACTCCTACGAGCAGTACTTC. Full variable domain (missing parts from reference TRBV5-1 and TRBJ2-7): KAGVTQTPRYLIKTRGQQVTLSCSPISGHRSVSWYQQTPGQGLQFLFEYFSETQRNKGNFPGRFSGRQFSNSRSEMNVSTLELGDSALYLCASSLEGLGHSYEQYFGPGTRLTVT.